This TCR beta chain was identified in a study of blood T cell repertoires in COVID-19. As for the study in general: From the United States, Italy and Spain came samples of acute and convalescent COVID-19.

In germline, CDR1 is MNHEY, CDR2 SVGAGI. The CDR3 totals 13 residues. The V end lost 5 bases, the J end lost 2 bases, and 10 bases lay between the germline ends. The method was immunoSEQ multiplex PCR; TCRdb's version includes in-frame clones alone and lacks a portion of them. The sample shows about 270,000 clones, 65% to 90% of them seen only once. This sequence was found in a woman in her sixties with active or convalescent COVID-19. The chain uses TRBV6-5 and TRBJ2-7; D not resolved. Sequencing used peripheral blood. The CDR3 DNA sequence: TGTGCCAGCAGTCCCCGAGTACCCTACGAGCAGTACTTC. This codes for CASSPRVPYEQYF.